This T cell receptor (beta chain) was sequenced during a study of blood T cell repertoires in COVID-19. Produced via immunoSEQ multiplex PCR; TCRdb's table is partial and in-frame only. The table shows about 240,000 clones, with roughly nine tenths occurring only once. The V gene's germline CDR1 is SGHTA and CDR2 FQGNSA. This CDR3 has 16 amino acids. The V and J ends lost 1 base and 0 bases respectively, with 12 bases between them. This clone was recorded once. V usage is TRBV7-2 and J usage is TRBJ1-2, with TRBD1 as a possible D gene (5 bases). The clonotype was recovered from a man in his fifties or sixties who had recovered from COVID-19. Sequences were obtained from peripheral blood. CDR3 residues: CASSLDSTGANYGYTF. The CDR3 region has the DNA TGTGCCAGCAGCTTAGATTCTACAGGAGCTAACTATGGCTACACCTTC.